Presented here are 32 T cell receptor beta chains from one specimen sequenced in a study of cytomegalovirus exposure and HLA in healthy donors. PCR employed 60 Vbeta and 13 Jbeta primers. Data came from immunoSEQ multiplex PCR; TCRdb stores just in-frame clones and leaves some out. The sample shows 160,000 or so clones, 60% to 80% of them seen only once. Sequencing was carried out using PBMCs. The source is a man aged 50-59 years in good health and CMV-seropositive.

This clone was seen a single time. The J gene is TRBJ2-1, the V gene TRBV7-6; 7 nucleotides line up with TRBD1. The germline V gene encodes CDR1 SGHVS and CDR2 FNYEAQ. With 3 bases clipped from V and 4 bases from J, the junction kept 6 bases outside the gene matches. This CDR3 spans 15 amino acids. CDR3 nucleotides: TGTGCCAGCAGCTTCGCAGGGGGATCTTACAATGAGCAGTTCTTC. Translated, it gives CASSFAGGSYNEQFF.

V and J are TRBV5-1 and TRBJ2-5; perhaps TRBD1 as D (5 bases). This CDR3 region has 15 residues. Germline CDR1 is SGHRS and CDR2 is YFSETQ. With 5 bases removed from V and 1 base from J, the gap between germline ends came to 15 bases. CDR3 in amino acids: CASRTTTAPQETQYF. The CDR3 DNA reads TGCGCCAGCAGAACAACGACAGCCCCCCAAGAGACCCAGTACTTC. Based on the CDR3 plus reference TRBV5-1 and TRBJ2-5, the full variable domain is KAGVTQTPRYLIKTRGQQVTLSCSPISGHRSVSWYQQTPGQGLQFLFEYFSETQRNKGNFPGRFSGRQFSNSRSEMNVSTLELGDSALYLCASRTTTAPQETQYFGPGTRLLVL.

This sequence joins TRBV19 and TRBJ1-6; 7 positions agree with TRBD1. Trimming removed 6 bases from V and 8 bases from J; junction bases left unmatched: 10. This CDR3 region has 15 residues. Germline V gene data show CDR1 as LNHDA and CDR2 as SQIVND (reference sequence). For the CDR3, the DNA is TGTGCCAGTAGGGTTACAGGGGAGGAGTATTCACCCCTCCACTTT. This encodes CASRVTGEEYSPLHF.

V is TRBV9 and J is TRBJ2-2; D possibly corresponds to TRBD2 (5 bases). V lost 0 bases to trimming and J lost 7 bases, with 7 bases between them. This CDR3 is 13 amino acids long. Germline-derived CDR1 and CDR2 are SGDLS and YYNGEE. The CDR3 DNA sequence: TGTGCCAGCAGCGTAGACCGGGACGGGGAGCTGTTTTTT. It yields the protein CASSVDRDGELFF. The entire variable domain, with the rest obtained from reference TRBV9 and TRBJ2-2, is as follows: DSGVTQTPKHLITATGQRVTLRCSPRSGDLSVYWYQQSLDQGLQFLIQYYNGEERAKGNILERFSAQQFPDLHSELNLSSLELGDSALYFCASSVDRDGELFFGEGSRLTVL.

The rearrangement links TRBV7-2 to TRBJ2-2; TRBD1 is a possible D gene (5 bases). V was trimmed by 0 bases and J by 7 bases, leaving 12 bases between them. Germline assignment: CDR1 SGHTA and CDR2 FQGNSA. The CDR3 contains 15 residues. The CDR3 sequence: CASSLAGQGGGELFF. CDR3 coding DNA: TGTGCCAGCAGCTTAGCGGGGCAGGGCGGCGGGGAGCTGTTTTTT.

The genes are TRBV27 and TRBJ1-1; D is ambiguous. This CDR3 spans 15 amino acids. Trimming pared 0 bases from V and 1 base from J, leaving 9 bases between. Germline V lookup: CDR1 MNHEY, CDR2 SMNVEV (reference sequence). CDR3: CASSLSRERNTEAFF. The DNA of the CDR3 is TGTGCCAGCAGTTTATCGAGGGAAAGGAACACTGAAGCTTTCTTT.

V is TRBV5-1 and J is TRBJ2-7; 7 nucleotides line up with TRBD2. With V trimmed by 0 bases and J by 4 bases, 10 bases remained unmatched. CDR3 size: 16 residues. The germline V gene encodes CDR1 SGHRS and CDR2 YFSETQ. CDR3 loop: CASSLVVSASGYEQYF. In DNA, the CDR3 is TGCGCCAGCAGCTTGGTGGTTTCGGCTAGCGGATACGAGCAGTACTTC.

The chain uses TRBV5-4 and TRBJ2-7; 14 positions agree with TRBD2. With 4 bases clipped from V and 5 bases from J, the junction kept 5 bases outside the gene matches. The CDR3 is 15 residues long. Germline V gene data show CDR1 as SGHNT and CDR2 as YYREEE (reference sequence). The CDR3 loop reads CASSRLAGGPDEQYF. The CDR3 nucleotides are TGTGCCAGCAGCCGACTAGCGGGGGGGCCGGACGAGCAGTACTTC.

The rearrangement links TRBV30 to TRBJ1-5; D remains ambiguous. Trimming took 1 base from V and 4 from J, leaving 8 bases between them. The CDR3 totals 13 residues. The germline V gene has CDR1 GTSNPN and CDR2 SVGIG (reference sequence). The CDR3 DNA is TGTGCCTGGAGTGGCAGTTTGAATCAGCCCCAGCATTTT. Its translation: CAWSGSLNQPQHF.

The V and J genes are TRBV5-6 and TRBJ2-2; TRBD2 is a possible D gene (7 bases). CDR3 length equals 15 residues. Germline CDR1 SGHDT, CDR2 YYEEEE. The V end was cut by 1 base, the J end by 5 bases, with 12 bases between. The CDR3 bases are TGTGCCAGCAGCTTGTCCGCGGGGGCGACCGGGGAGCTGTTTTTT. Translating gives CASSLSAGATGELFF.

The chain's CDR3 is CASSGTGIPYEQYF. The CDR3, as DNA: TGTGCCAGCAGTGGGACAGGGATCCCCTACGAGCAGTACTTC. The chain joins TRBV2 to TRBJ2-7, with TRBD1 identical over 8 bases. V lost 4 bases to trimming and J lost 2 bases; unmatched junction nucleotides: 4. Germline V gene sequence: CDR1 SNHLY, CDR2 FYNNEI. The CDR3 totals 14 residues.

J is TRBJ2-2 and V is TRBV9, with 13 bases matching TRBD2. The CDR3 length is 16 residues. V lost 1 base to trimming and J lost 4 bases; unmatched junction nucleotides: 1. Germline assignment: CDR1 SGDLS and CDR2 YYNGEE. CDR3 DNA: TGTGCCAGCAGCGTAACTAGCGGGGGGGTCACCGGGGAGCTGTTTTTT. As protein: CASSVTSGGVTGELFF.

The CDR3 here is CASSQQPSGGSYEQYF. CDR3 DNA: TGTGCCAGCAGCCAACAGCCCTCGGGGGGCTCCTACGAGCAGTACTTC. V is TRBV7-6 and J is TRBJ2-5, with 7 bases aligning to TRBD2. Matching the DNA end better, TRBJ2-7 makes the J call doubtful. The CDR3 has 16 amino acids. Germline V lookup: CDR1 SGHVS, CDR2 FNYEAQ.

As for this clone: The junction departs from germline at one end; a sequencing error may be responsible. The chain is built from TRBV5-1 and TRBJ1-3; D is perhaps TRBD1 (6 bases). This CDR3 is 14 amino acids long. Germline V gives CDR1 SGHRS, CDR2 YFSETQ. The CDR3 DNA follows: TGCGCCAGCAGCCTGGACAGCTCTGGAAGCACCATATATTTT. Its translation is CASSLDSSGSTIYF.

This rearrangement joins TRBV4-2 to TRBJ2-5, with TRBD2 matching over 8 bases. CDR1 is LGHNA and CDR2 is YNFKEQ in the germline V gene. With 0 bases clipped from V and 7 bases from J, the junction kept 13 bases outside the gene matches. CDR3 length: 17 amino acids. The CDR3 reads CASSQDRGTSGRGTQYF. The CDR3 DNA follows: TGTGCCAGCAGCCAAGATCGAGGAACTAGCGGCAGGGGGACCCAGTACTTC.

Note on this clone: Mismatch with germline at one junction end may stem from a read error. The chain is built from TRBV7-8 and TRBJ1-5; 8 bases map to TRBD1. Germline lookup yields CDR1 SGHVS and CDR2 FQNEAQ. The CDR3 is 16 residues long. The CDR3 loop is CASSLVQGASSQPQHF. DNA of the CDR3: TGTGCCAGCAGCTTAGTTCAGGGGGCGAGCAGTCAGCCCCAGCATTTT.

This clone was observed a few times. This chain connects TRBV9 to TRBJ2-5, with D maybe TRBD1 (6 bases). Germline V gene sequence: CDR1 SGDLS, CDR2 YYNGEE. Trimming shortened V by 0 bases and J by 2 bases, and 11 bases separated the two germline ends. This CDR3 region has 15 residues. The CDR3: CASSVDHREQETQYF. Written as DNA, the CDR3 is TGTGCCAGCAGCGTAGACCACAGGGAACAAGAGACCCAGTACTTC.

This clone was observed a single time. The rearrangement uses TRBV30 and TRBJ2-2; D is unresolved. V was trimmed by 1 base and J by 2 bases, leaving 11 bases between them. The CDR3 has 15 residues. The germline CDR1 and CDR2 sequences are GTSNPN and SVGIG (reference sequence). CDR3 loop: CAWSGFHYNTGELFF. CDR3 coding DNA: TGTGCCTGGAGTGGTTTTCACTACAACACCGGGGAGCTGTTTTTT. The variable domain in full, completed from reference TRBV30 and TRBJ2-2, reads SQTIHQWPATLVQPVGSPLSLECTVEGTSNPNLYWYRQAAGRGLQLLFYSVGIGQISSEVPQNLSASRPQDRQFILSSKKLLLSDSGFYLCAWSGFHYNTGELFFGEGSRLTVL.

The chain has TRBV2 and TRBJ1-6; perhaps TRBD1 as D (5 bases). The CDR3 spans 14 residues. Germline V gene sequence: CDR1 SNHLY, CDR2 FYNNEI. Trimming took off 4 bases at V and 9 bases at J, with 13 bases between the two ends. CDR3 in amino acids: CASSVEGFGSPLHF. The CDR3 bases are TGTGCCAGCAGTGTGGAGGGGTTTGGTTCACCCCTCCACTTT.

J is TRBJ2-1 and V is TRBV6-1; perhaps TRBD1 as D (5 bases). The V gene's germline CDR1 is MNHNS and CDR2 SASEGT. V was pared by 7 bases and J by 6 bases, with 19 bases between. The CDR3 extends over 15 amino acids. CDR3 nucleotide sequence: TGTGCCAGCACCCTAGACAGTTCTCGGGTCAATGAGCAGTTCTTC. It translates to CASTLDSSRVNEQFF.

The rearrangement links TRBV5-1 to TRBJ1-2; D may be TRBD1 (6 bases). CDR1 SGHRS and CDR2 YFSETQ come from the germline V gene. The CDR3 covers 14 residues. Trimming took 0 bases from V and 4 from J, leaving 10 bases between them. The CDR3: CASSLADSSYGYTF. The CDR3 nucleotides are TGCGCCAGCAGCTTGGCGGACAGTTCCTATGGCTACACCTTC. The full variable domain, with the rest looked up from reference TRBV5-1 and TRBJ1-2, is KAGVTQTPRYLIKTRGQQVTLSCSPISGHRSVSWYQQTPGQGLQFLFEYFSETQRNKGNFPGRFSGRQFSNSRSEMNVSTLELGDSALYLCASSLADSSYGYTFGSGTRLTVV.

The chain joins TRBV4-1 to TRBJ2-1; 8 bases align to TRBD2. The CDR3 is made up of 15 amino acids. J was trimmed by 0 bases and V by 4 bases; bases with no gene match: 2. In germline, CDR1 is MGHRA, CDR2 YSYEKL. DNA of the CDR3: TGCGCCAGCAGCCCCGGGGGGGGCTCCTACAATGAGCAGTTCTTC. This gives the protein CASSPGGGSYNEQFF.

The V and J genes are TRBV6-1 and TRBJ1-4; tentatively, D is TRBD1 (5 bases). Trimming removed 3 bases at V and 5 bases at J, with 10 bases between. The germline CDR1 and CDR2 sequences are MNHNS and SASEGT. The CDR3 is 14 residues long. The CDR3 nucleotides read TGTGCCAGCAGTGAGGGGCAGAGAAATGAAAAACTGTTTTTT. Residues: CASSEGQRNEKLFF.

The CDR3 DNA follows: TGTGCCAGCAGCTTCATCAGGGACACCTATGGCTACACCTTC. It yields the protein CASSFIRDTYGYTF. The chain has TRBV21-1 and TRBJ1-2; the D segment call TRBD1 is taken from the table without a DNA check. TRBV21-1 is assigned pseudogene status. CDR3 size: 14 residues.

As regards this clone: This sample includes further DNA sequences coding for the same CDR3. V gene TRBV6-5 combines with J gene TRBJ2-7; 7 bases align to TRBD2. The germline CDR1 and CDR2 sequences are MNHEY and SVGAGI. This CDR3 contains 13 residues. V trimming: 5 bases; J trimming: 2 bases; junction bases outside the gene matches: 3. The CDR3 DNA follows: TGTGCCAGCAGTAGCGGGATCCCCTACGAGCAGTACTTC. Its translation: CASSSGIPYEQYF.

The chain combines TRBV10-3 with TRBJ1-1; no clear D. This CDR3 has 13 residues. Germline CDR1 ENHRY, CDR2 SYGVKD. V was shortened by 5 bases and J by 1 base, with 8 bases between the two germline ends. The CDR3 protein is CAISFGENTEAFF. CDR3 DNA: TGTGCCATCAGTTTTGGAGAGAACACTGAAGCTTTCTTT.

The chain links TRBV5-6 to TRBJ1-4; D is unclear. V was clipped by 4 bases and J by 0 bases, with 10 bases between them. Germline CDR1 is SGHDT and CDR2 is YYEEEE. The CDR3 covers 15 residues. The CDR3 DNA follows: TGTGCCAGCAGCGCTACGGGGACAACTAATGAAAAACTGTTTTTT. It codes for CASSATGTTNEKLFF.

On this clone itself: An end of the junction does not agree with germline; a read error may underlie this. The rearrangement joins TRBV7-7 to TRBJ2-3; TRBD2 matches at 7 bases. The CDR3 extends over 15 amino acids. Germline V gene data show CDR1 as SSHAT and CDR2 as FNYEAQ (reference sequence). CDR3 bases: TGTGCTAGCAGCTTGGGGACTACTAGCACAGATACGCAGTATTTT. Residues: CASSLGTTSTDTQYF.

The genes are TRBV19 and TRBJ1-1; maybe TRBD1 (6 bases). Trimming took off 5 bases at V and 3 bases at J, with 13 bases between the two ends. CDR1 is LNHDA, CDR2 SQIVND, per germline (reference sequence). The CDR3 spans 14 residues. This CDR3 reads CASSEQGWDTEAFF. CDR3 nucleotides: TGTGCCAGTAGTGAACAGGGTTGGGACACTGAAGCTTTCTTT.

This rearrangement joins TRBV13 to TRBJ2-5; TRBD1 matches 8 bases. V lost 5 bases to trimming and J lost 5 bases; unmatched junction nucleotides: 4. The CDR3 has 13 residues. CDR1 is PRHDT, CDR2 FYEKMQ, per germline (reference sequence). This CDR3 reads CASSRQGQETQYF. The DNA for the CDR3 is TGTGCCAGCAGCCGACAGGGGCAGGAGACCCAGTACTTC.

The genes are TRBV6-5 and TRBJ1-2, with D uncertain. Trimming shortened V by 2 bases and J by 1 base, and 14 bases separated the two germline ends. CDR1 and CDR2 (germline): MNHEY, SVGAGI. The CDR3 covers 16 residues. CDR3 sequence: CASSYVLPGFNYGYTF. CDR3 in DNA: TGTGCCAGCAGTTACGTCCTCCCCGGGTTTAACTATGGCTACACCTTC.

This chain links TRBV9 with TRBJ2-1; 7 bases agree with TRBD2. Trimming at V came to 4 bases and at J to 8 bases, leaving 12 bases not matched to a gene. CDR1 is SGDLS, CDR2 YYNGEE, per germline. This CDR3 is 15 amino acids long. The CDR3 here is CASSNGGGSIYEQFF. DNA of the CDR3: TGTGCCAGCAGCAACGGCGGGGGATCGATCTATGAGCAGTTCTTC. Looking up the rest from reference TRBV9 and TRBJ2-1 gives the full variable domain: DSGVTQTPKHLITATGQRVTLRCSPRSGDLSVYWYQQSLDQGLQFLIQYYNGEERAKGNILERFSAQQFPDLHSELNLSSLELGDSALYFCASSNGGGSIYEQFFGPGTRLTVL.